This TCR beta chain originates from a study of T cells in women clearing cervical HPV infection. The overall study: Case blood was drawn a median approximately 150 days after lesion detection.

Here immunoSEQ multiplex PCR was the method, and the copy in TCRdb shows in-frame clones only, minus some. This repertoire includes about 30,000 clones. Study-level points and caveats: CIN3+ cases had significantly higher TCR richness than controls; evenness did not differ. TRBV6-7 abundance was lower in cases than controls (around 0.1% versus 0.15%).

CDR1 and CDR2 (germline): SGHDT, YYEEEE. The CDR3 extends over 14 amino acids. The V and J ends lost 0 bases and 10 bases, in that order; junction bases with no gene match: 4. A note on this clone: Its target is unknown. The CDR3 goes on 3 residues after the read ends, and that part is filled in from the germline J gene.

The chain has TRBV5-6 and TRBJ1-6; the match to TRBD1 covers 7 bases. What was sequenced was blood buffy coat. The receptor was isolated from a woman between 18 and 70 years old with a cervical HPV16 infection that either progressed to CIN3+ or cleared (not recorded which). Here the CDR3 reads CASSLAARGSPLHF. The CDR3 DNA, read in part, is TGTGCCAGCAGCTTGGCCGCCAGGGGGTCACCC.